This entry concerns a single T cell receptor beta chain. This clonotype was detected many times. The antigen this receptor binds is unknown. There are no base qualities to consult, and no much larger clone falls within one base. The CDR3, from cysteine to phenylalanine, totals 13 residues. Just CDR3 DNA is preserved here, 39 bases in frame from base 1. Trimming removed 4 bases from V and 7 bases from J; the gene matches leave 2 bases unexplained. Library preparation employed 3' RACE. TCR libraries were constructed from RNA with a 3' RACE protocol that used unique molecular identifiers to correct for PCR amplification bias. Amplicon libraries were pooled in groups of up to roughly 12 and sequenced on an Illumina MiSeq using v2 2x250 paired-end chemistry. In the authors' own workflow: Reads were processed with Decombinator to assign V and J genes and CDR3, with barcode-based error and PCR bias correction. Before the Gini coefficient was calculated with the R ineq package, repertoires were subsampled to the same depth. CDR3 similarity was assessed with GLIPH, Hamming distance and a shared triplet metric. TCRdb reworked the public reads: Q25 trimming with fastp, MiXCR clone assembly, productive beta chains retained. For every CDR3 protein sequence, its rows merge into one entry that carries the most common genes and DNA. The V and J calls reflect TCRdb's pipeline rather than the authors' work. In this sample the table shows some 51,000 distinct CDR3 sequences, roughly 4% of which occur a single time. The ten largest clones add up to approximately 0.7% of the sample.

This sample was taken from a study of HIV-infected children after antiretroviral therapy interruption (dated by TCRdb to about 2019). For the study in its entirety: The study included eight children, four on planned treatment interruption and four on continuous treatment, and all eight had a CD4+ count above 500 and a viral load below 50 copies/ml. For the continuous-treatment arm, samples from the corresponding weeks 0, 48 and 150 were analyzed. For the interruption arm, samples were taken at week 0, at week 12, at the end of interruption (week 24 or 48), and roughly 3 years after the study ended. Exposure to EBV and CMV had been recorded for most participating children. A median age of roughly 9.6 years was recorded in the interruption group, and a median age of 8 years was recorded in the continuous treatment group. TCR repertoires were compared between children on planned treatment interruption and children on continuous antiretroviral treatment, alongside thymic output measurements. What the research found in general, with its limitations: The naive CD4+ Gini coefficient rose by the end of treatment interruption, suggesting clonal expansion, and returned to baseline by 3 years. In naive CD4+ repertoires of PTI patients, CDR3 sharing between time points fell after interruption began; many sequences were shared between end of interruption and 3 years later. The low number of patients is a limitation and the data should be interpreted with caution. Minor non-naive CD45RA+ populations, such as EMRA or stem memory cells, might be present among the sorted CD45RA+ naive cells.

The treatment or condition label for this specimen denotes: PENTA 11 planned treatment interruption arm or continuous ART arm. The participants were children from the United Kingdom between 2 and 15 years old who had been on ART with at least three drugs for 24 weeks or longer. Cryopreserved PBMCs containing at least 5 million viable cells were required, and a handful of candidate patients were excluded because of low viable PBMC yield. Using a FACSAria III cell sorter, naive CD4+ CD45RA+ CD45RO- T cells were FACS-sorted out of thawed PBMCs. The sorted cells were fixed, and RNA was then extracted with the RNeasy FFPE kit and afterward with the RNeasy Micro kit.

The sequence joins TRBV12-3 or TRBV12-4 to TRBJ1-5; a stretch of 9 junction bases matches TRBD1. Here the sequenced sample was CD45RA+ CD4+ T cells from PBMCs, pooled from several time points, taken from a donor given antiretroviral therapy, either interrupted or continuous. The cell subset or site label, as the study defines it: naive CD4+ CD45RA+ CD45RO- T cells. The sequence was collected from a pool of human donors with HIV. This receptor carries the CDR3 CASSWDRDQPQHF. The nucleotides are TGTGCCAGCAGTTGGGACAGGGACCAGCCCCAGCATTTT.